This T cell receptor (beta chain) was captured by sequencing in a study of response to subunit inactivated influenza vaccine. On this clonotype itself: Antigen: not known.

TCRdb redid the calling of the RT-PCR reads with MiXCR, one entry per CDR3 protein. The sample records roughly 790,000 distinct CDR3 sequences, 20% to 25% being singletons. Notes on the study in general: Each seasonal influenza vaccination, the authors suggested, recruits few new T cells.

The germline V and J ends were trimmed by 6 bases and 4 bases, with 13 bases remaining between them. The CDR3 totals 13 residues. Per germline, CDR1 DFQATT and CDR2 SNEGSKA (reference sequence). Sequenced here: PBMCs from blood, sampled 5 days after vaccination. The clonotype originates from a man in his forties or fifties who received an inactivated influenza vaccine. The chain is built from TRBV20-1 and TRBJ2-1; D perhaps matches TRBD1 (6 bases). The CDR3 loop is CSAPTGHYNEQFF. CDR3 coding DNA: TGCAGTGCACCTACGGGACATTACAATGAGCAGTTCTTC.